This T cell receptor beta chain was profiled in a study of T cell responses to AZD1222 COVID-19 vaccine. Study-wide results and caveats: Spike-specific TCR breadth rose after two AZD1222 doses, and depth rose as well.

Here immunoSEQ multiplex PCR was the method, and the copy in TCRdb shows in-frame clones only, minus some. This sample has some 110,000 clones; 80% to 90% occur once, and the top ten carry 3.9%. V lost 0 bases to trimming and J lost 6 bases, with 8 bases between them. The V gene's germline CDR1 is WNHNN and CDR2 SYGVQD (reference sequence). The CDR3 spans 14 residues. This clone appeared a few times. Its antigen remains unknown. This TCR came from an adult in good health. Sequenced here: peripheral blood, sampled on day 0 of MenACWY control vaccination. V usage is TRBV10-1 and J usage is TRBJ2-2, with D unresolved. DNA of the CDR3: TGCGCCAGCAGTGAGTCGCTCTCGCCCGGGGAGCTGTTTTTT. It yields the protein CASSESLSPGELFF.